These 19 T cell receptor beta chains were sequenced from one sample in a study of T cell responses to AZD1222 COVID-19 vaccine. Method: immunoSEQ multiplex PCR; TCRdb's copy keeps in-frame clones and lacks some. The sample consists of about 94,000 clones, roughly 90% of them appearing once. Specimen: peripheral blood, collected on day 0 of AZD1222 vaccination. These TCRs come from an adult in good health.

V usage is TRBV5-8 and J usage is TRBJ1-4; 8 nucleotides align to TRBD1. The CDR3 length is 16 residues. Looked up from germline, CDR1 is SGHTS and CDR2 is YDEGEE. The V gene end was trimmed by 4 bases and the J gene end by 0 bases; junction bases not matched to a gene: 5. The CDR3: CASSGGQGATNEKLFF. The CDR3 DNA follows: TGTGCCAGCAGCGGCGGACAGGGCGCAACTAATGAAAAACTGTTTTTT.

V and J are TRBV15 and TRBJ1-4; TRBD1 aligns across 8 bases. Unmatched junction bases numbered 3, after V lost 6 bases and J lost 3 bases. CDR3 length: 14 amino acids. Germline values: CDR1 LNHNV, CDR2 YYDKDF (reference sequence). The CDR3 nucleotides read TGTGCCACCAGGCGGGACAGGTCTAATGAAAAACTGTTTTTT. Protein sequence: CATRRDRSNEKLFF.

V usage is TRBV12-3 or TRBV12-4 and J usage is TRBJ1-2, with TRBD1 identical over 7 bases. V was pared by 2 bases and J by 5 bases, with 2 bases of the junction left unmatched. The CDR3 totals 13 residues. The DNA of the CDR3 is TGTGCCAGCAGTTTATTCAGGGGGTATGGCTACACCTTC. This gives the protein CASSLFRGYGYTF.

The CDR3 here is CASSQDYRGDGYTF. For the CDR3, the DNA is TGTGCCAGCAGCCAAGATTACAGGGGCGATGGCTACACCTTC. The chain joins TRBV3-1 (or the pseudogene TRBV3-2) to TRBJ1-2; 7 bases line up with TRBD1. Germline values: CDR1 LGHDT, CDR2 YNNKEL (reference sequence). The CDR3 covers 14 residues. The V gene end was trimmed by 0 bases and the J gene end by 6 bases; junction bases not matched to a gene: 4.

The chain combines TRBV2 with TRBJ2-1; 8 bases map to TRBD1. The CDR3 runs 13 residues. V lost 4 bases, J lost 9 bases, and 5 bases stayed unmatched. Germline V gives CDR1 SNHLY, CDR2 FYNNEI. CDR3 region: CASSVGQGLEQFF. The CDR3 DNA reads as TGTGCCAGCAGTGTTGGACAGGGTCTTGAGCAGTTCTTC.

V usage is TRBV4-3 and J usage is TRBJ1-1; no clear D gene. V shed 0 bases and J shed 7 bases, with 9 bases lying between them. Germline CDR1 is LGHNA and CDR2 is YSLEER. The CDR3 length is 13 residues. This chain's CDR3 is CASSQDLFREAFF. CDR3 bases: TGCGCCAGCAGCCAAGATCTTTTCCGTGAAGCTTTCTTT.

The chain has TRBV28 and TRBJ2-7, with D perhaps matching TRBD2 (6 bases). The CDR3 contains 14 residues. V lost 6 bases and J 3 bases, leaving 15 bases between the germline ends. Germline CDR1 and CDR2: MDHEN and SYDVKM. In nucleotides, the CDR3 is TGTGCCAGCAGGGTGACGGGCGGGATCTACGAGCAGTACTTC. Protein product: CASRVTGGIYEQYF.

The rearrangement joins TRBV6-5 to TRBJ1-2, with D tentatively TRBD1 (6 bases). V gave up 4 bases and J gave up 6 bases, with 12 bases separating them. Germline V gives CDR1 MNHEY, CDR2 SVGAGI. CDR3 length: 13 amino acids. As DNA, the CDR3 is TGTGCCAGCAGTTCGGGGGGCAGTCATGGCTACACCTTC. Translation: CASSSGGSHGYTF.

The sample holds a few counts of this clone. V usage is TRBV3-1 (or the pseudogene TRBV3-2) and J usage is TRBJ2-1; 11 bases agree with TRBD2. CDR1 LGHDT and CDR2 YNNKEL come from the germline V gene (reference sequence). This CDR3 is built from 14 residues. Trimming cost V 6 bases and J 7 bases; bases outside gene matches: 5. CDR3 amino acids: CASRLAGGINEQFF. CDR3 DNA sequence: TGTGCCAGCAGGCTAGCGGGGGGTATAAATGAGCAGTTCTTC.

V is TRBV19 and J is TRBJ1-3, with a possible D match to TRBD1 (5 bases). The length of the CDR3 is 16 residues. Trimming removed 6 bases from V and 4 bases from J, with 19 bases in between. Germline CDR1 and CDR2: LNHDA and SQIVND (reference sequence). The CDR3 DNA is TGTGCCAGTAGAGCGGGGACCCGGGCATACGGAAACACCATATATTTT. Its protein is CASRAGTRAYGNTIYF.

V gene TRBV6-5 combines with J gene TRBJ2-2, with D possibly TRBD2 on 6 matching bases. The CDR3 contains 14 residues. Germline CDR1 MNHEY, CDR2 SVGAGI. Trimming cost V 4 bases and J 2 bases, with 8 bases left between them. The CDR3 DNA is TGTGCCAGCAGTTGGGCGGGAAACACCGGGGAGCTGTTTTTT. Its protein is CASSWAGNTGELFF.

The chain carries TRBV10-3 and TRBJ2-1, with TRBD1 matching 7 bases. The germline V gene has CDR1 ENHRY and CDR2 SYGVKD. The trim removed 7 bases at V and 2 bases at J, leaving 8 bases unmatched. The CDR3 runs to 15 residues. The CDR3 coding sequence is TGTGCCATCAAGGACAGGTCAGAGCCCTACAATGAGCAGTTCTTC. Its translation: CAIKDRSEPYNEQFF.

The rearrangement uses TRBV18 and TRBJ1-2; 9 positions agree with TRBD1. Germline V CDR1 and CDR2: KGHSH, LQKENI. Germline trimming cut 3 bases from V and 8 bases from J; bases unmatched to any gene: 13. The CDR3 sequence is 16 residues long. DNA of the CDR3: TGTGCCAGCTCACCCGACAGGGGGGTTGCTGGGCGAGGCTACACCTTC. This translates into CASSPDRGVAGRGYTF. The full variable domain, rest sourced from reference TRBV18 and TRBJ1-2, is NAGVMQNPRHLVRRRGQEARLRCSPMKGHSHVYWYRQLPEEGLKFMVYLQKENIIDESGMPKERFSAEFPKEGPSILRIQQVVRGDSAAYFCASSPDRGVAGRGYTFGSGTRLTVV.

V is TRBV5-4 and J is TRBJ2-3; D may be TRBD1 (6 bases). In germline, CDR1 is SGHNT, CDR2 YYREEE (reference sequence). The CDR3 loop spans 15 amino acids. The V end lost 5 bases, the J end lost 4 bases, and 17 bases lay between the germline ends. The CDR3, as DNA: TGTGCCAGCAGTACCTCTCAGGGGTCCGCAGATACGCAGTATTTT. As protein: CASSTSQGSADTQYF.

The rearrangement links TRBV2 to TRBJ2-5; the match to TRBD2 covers 14 bases. CDR1 SNHLY and CDR2 FYNNEI come from the germline V gene. CDR3 length: 15 residues. The ends lost 7 bases at V and 1 base at J; junction bases unmatched: 2. CDR3 sequence (DNA): TGTGCCAGCAAAGGACTAGCGGGGGGCCAAGAGACCCAGTACTTC. This codes for CASKGLAGGQETQYF.

This clone was seen only a few times. The chain employs TRBV7-2 and TRBJ2-7; TRBD1 matches 7 bases. Germline V gene sequence: CDR1 SGHTA, CDR2 FQGNSA. The CDR3 sequence is 14 residues long. Trimming took 1 base from V and 2 from J; bases not matched to a gene: 2. CDR3 residues: CASSLVQGAYEQYF. CDR3 nucleotides: TGTGCCAGCAGCTTAGTTCAGGGGGCCTACGAGCAGTACTTC.

This chain connects TRBV13 to TRBJ2-2; D is uncertain. This CDR3 comprises 15 residues. V was cut by 6 bases and J by 1 base, with 12 bases left in between. Germline V CDR1 and CDR2: PRHDT, FYEKMQ (reference sequence). The CDR3 coding sequence is TGTGCCAGCAGATATGGGCGGCTGAACACCGGGGAGCTGTTTTTT. Translated, it gives CASRYGRLNTGELFF.

The V call is TRBV9, the J call TRBJ2-3, with 8 bases that match TRBD2. The CDR3 loop spans 13 amino acids. J lost 6 bases, V lost 4 bases, and 4 bases had no gene match. Looked up from germline, CDR1 is SGDLS and CDR2 is YYNGEE. CDR3: CASSRASGDTQYF. The CDR3 DNA is TGTGCCAGCAGCCGTGCTAGCGGGGATACGCAGTATTTT.

The rearrangement links TRBV2 to TRBJ1-2; weak D call: TRBD1 (5 bases). CDR1 SNHLY and CDR2 FYNNEI come from the germline V gene. This CDR3 is 13 amino acids long. V gave up 6 bases and J gave up 5 bases, with 13 bases separating them. CDR3 region: CASSEGTEYGYTF. CDR3 DNA sequence: TGTGCCAGCAGCGAGGGGACGGAATATGGCTACACCTTC.